Listed below are T cell receptor beta chains from one sample, sequenced in a study of cytomegalovirus exposure and HLA in healthy donors. The method was immunoSEQ multiplex PCR; TCRdb's version includes in-frame clones alone and lacks a portion of them. The table shows over 150,000 clones, with around 90% occurring only once. Sample: PBMCs. The source of these receptors is a woman aged 25 to 39 in good health and CMV-seronegative. Both conserved end residues are part of each CDR3. Each record gives: clone size, J gene, D gene, CDR3 length, V gene, CDR3 protein, CDR3 DNA. The D gene is left open where the match is weak. The size of a clone is reported for some rows only, either as once, few or many, or as a class for expanded clones.

>-|TRBJ2-4|-|13|TRBV6-4
CASSEGSGYIQYF
TGTGCCAGCAGTGAAGGTAGCGGTTACATTCAGTACTTC
>-|TRBJ2-3|-|18|TRBV11-2
CASSRIGIGGGFTDTQYF
TGTGCCAGCAGTCGTATCGGAATTGGAGGCGGTTTCACAGATACGCAGTATTTT
>-|TRBJ1-6|-|17|TRBV18
CASSPPQRSGFNSPLHF
TGTGCCAGCTCACCACCCCAACGATCAGGGTTTAATTCACCCCTCCACTTT
>-|TRBJ2-2|TRBD2|17|TRBV2
CASSEAPSGRFTGELFF
TGTGCCAGCAGTGAAGCGCCCAGCGGGAGGTTTACCGGGGAGCTGTTTTTT
>-|TRBJ2-1|TRBD1|13|TRBV10-3
CATRQGSWNEQFF
TGTGCCACCAGACAGGGTAGTTGGAATGAGCAGTTCTTC
>once|TRBJ1-1|-|12|TRBV27
CASSFTGLEAFF
TGTGCCAGCAGCTTCACAGGGCTTGAAGCTTTCTTT
>-|TRBJ2-7|-|14|TRBV5-1
CASSPRTASYEQYF
TGCGCCAGCAGCCCTAGGACAGCCTCCTACGAGCAGTACTTC
>once|TRBJ2-1|-|20|TRBV15
CATSSPEGRFRIRSYNEQFF
TGTGCCACCAGCAGCCCCGAGGGCCGATTCCGGATTCGGTCCTACAATGAGCAGTTCTTC
>-|TRBJ1-5|-|16|TRBV6-6
CASSYSPEYSNQPQHF
TGTGCCAGCAGTTACTCTCCGGAGTATAGCAATCAGCCCCAGCATTTT
>-|TRBJ2-2|-|14|TRBV7-3
CASSLSGYTGELFF
TGTGCCAGCAGCTTAAGCGGGTACACCGGGGAGCTGTTTTTT
>-|TRBJ1-1|TRBD1|14|TRBV5-4
CASSWKGQGTEAFF
TGTGCCAGCAGCTGGAAGGGACAGGGCACTGAAGCTTTCTTT
>-|TRBJ1-2|-|13|TRBV10-3
CAISESGANGYTF
TGTGCCATCAGTGAGTCTGGGGCTAATGGCTACACCTTC
>-|TRBJ1-2|-|15|TRBV7-9
CASSLAGGGPYGYTF
TGTGCCAGCAGCTTAGCTGGGGGGGGCCCTTATGGCTACACCTTC
>-|TRBJ2-7|-|16|TRBV7-2
CASSFVGPIFSYEQYF
TGTGCCAGCAGCTTCGTTGGCCCGATTTTCTCCTACGAGCAGTACTTC
>-|TRBJ2-3|-|15|TRBV7-2
CASSLGRGGTDTQYF
TGTGCCAGCAGCTTAGGGAGGGGCGGCACAGATACGCAGTATTTT
>-|TRBJ1-5|TRBD1|12|TRBV19
CASGDRNQPQHF
TGTGCCAGTGGGGACAGGAATCAGCCCCAGCATTTT
>once|TRBJ1-1|-|13|TRBV30
CAWSVAGNTEAFF
TGTGCCTGGAGTGTAGCAGGGAACACTGAAGCTTTCTTT
>-|TRBJ2-2|-|12|TRBV30
CAWSHGPGELFF
TGTGCCTGGAGTCACGGTCCCGGGGAGCTGTTTTTT
>-|TRBJ1-1|-|14|TRBV11-3
CASSLIQRNTEAFF
TGTGCCAGCAGCTTAATACAGAGGAACACTGAAGCTTTCTTT
>few|TRBJ1-2|TRBD1|15|TRBV28
CASSLQTGGAGGYTF
TGTGCCAGCAGTCTCCAGACAGGGGGCGCAGGTGGCTACACCTTC
>few|TRBJ1-1|-|13|TRBV7-9
CASSGVGNTEAFF
TGTGCCAGCTCAGGGGTAGGGAACACTGAAGCTTTCTTT
>-|TRBJ2-2|-|12|TRBV5-1
CASSSRPGELFF
TGCGCCAGCAGCTCGCGGCCCGGGGAGCTGTTTTTT
>-|TRBJ2-7|TRBD1|14|TRBV29-1
CSVEDDRAFHEQYF
TGCAGCGTTGAAGATGACAGGGCTTTCCACGAGCAGTACTTC
>-|TRBJ2-2|TRBD1|15|TRBV10-1
CASSDYRDSTGELFF
TGCGCCAGCAGTGATTACCGGGACAGCACCGGGGAGCTGTTTTTT
>-|TRBJ2-5|TRBD1|14|TRBV2
CASSRQGLLETQYF
TGTGCCAGCAGTAGACAGGGTCTTTTGGAGACCCAGTACTTC
>-|TRBJ1-2|TRBD1|12|TRBV13
CASTTGDYGYTF
TGTGCCAGCACCACAGGGGACTATGGCTACACCTTC
>-|TRBJ2-3|-|12|TRBV7-9
CASSAGQDTQYF
TGTGCCAGCAGCGCCGGACAAGATACGCAGTATTTT
>-|TRBJ2-1|-|15|TRBV7-3
CASSPRLTGFDEQFF
TGTGCCAGCAGCCCTAGACTAACCGGCTTTGATGAGCAGTTCTTC
>-|TRBJ2-5|TRBD2|15|TRBV7-6
CASSFSGGAQETQYF
TGTGCCAGCAGCTTTAGCGGGGGGGCCCAAGAGACCCAGTACTTC
>once|TRBJ2-1|TRBD2|14|TRBV9
CASSSGRIYNEQFF
TGTGCCAGCAGCAGCGGGAGGATATACAATGAGCAGTTCTTC
>-|TRBJ1-5|-|15|TRBV10-1
CASSEGGGGNQPQHF
TGCGCCAGCAGTGAGGGTGGAGGGGGCAATCAGCCCCAGCATTTT
>-|TRBJ2-5|TRBD2|16|TRBV15
CATSSPRAGGLETQYF
TGTGCCACCAGCAGCCCCAGGGCGGGGGGCTTGGAGACCCAGTACTTC
>-|TRBJ1-1|-|14|TRBV28
CASRVGGTNTEAFF
TGTGCCAGCAGGGTGGGAGGGACGAACACTGAAGCTTTCTTT
>-|TRBJ2-2|-|13|TRBV25-1
CASSATNTGELFF
TGTGCCAGCAGTGCAACGAACACCGGGGAGCTGTTTTTT
>few|TRBJ1-2|-|12|TRBV6-1
CASSEASYGYTF
TGTGCCAGCAGTGAAGCATCTTATGGCTACACCTTC
>-|TRBJ2-1|-|11|TRBV12-5
CASVQYNEQFF
TGTGCTAGTGTACAGTACAATGAGCAGTTCTTC
>once|TRBJ2-1|TRBD2|13|TRBV29-1
CSVAAGGDLEQFF
TGCAGCGTTGCGGCGGGGGGGGATCTTGAGCAGTTCTTC
>-|TRBJ2-3|TRBD2|15|TRBV4-3
CASSHTAGVGDTQYF
TGCGCCAGCAGCCACACAGCGGGGGTGGGAGATACGCAGTATTTT
>-|TRBJ2-5|-|14|TRBV7-6
CASTPEGGQETQYF
TGTGCCAGCACCCCTGAAGGCGGGCAGGAGACCCAGTACTTC
>-|TRBJ2-1|TRBD2|17|TRBV12-5
CASGPGRLAGGDNEQFF
TGTGCTAGTGGTCCGGGAAGACTAGCGGGTGGGGACAATGAGCAGTTCTTC
>few|TRBJ2-1|TRBD1|14|TRBV4-2
CASSPGQGAYEQFF
TGTGCCAGCAGTCCGGGACAGGGGGCCTATGAGCAGTTCTTC
>-|TRBJ2-3|-|15|TRBV2
CASSEVAGRQDTQYF
TGTGCCAGCAGTGAGGTGGCGGGACGACAAGATACGCAGTATTTT
>-|TRBJ1-1|-|13|TRBV28
CASSFGNIIEAFF
TGTGCCAGCAGTTTTGGTAACATTATCGAAGCTTTCTTT
>-|TRBJ2-1|-|15|TRBV7-9
CASSLGQGGWNEQFF
TGTGCCAGCAGCTTAGGGCAGGGTGGTTGGAATGAGCAGTTCTTC
>-|TRBJ2-3|-|14|TRBV9
CASRGQGPTDTQYF
TGTGCCAGCAGGGGCCAAGGTCCCACAGATACGCAGTATTTT
>-|TRBJ1-1|-|14|TRBV28
CASSLRQANTEAFF
TGTGCCAGCAGCCTGAGACAGGCCAACACTGAAGCTTTCTTT